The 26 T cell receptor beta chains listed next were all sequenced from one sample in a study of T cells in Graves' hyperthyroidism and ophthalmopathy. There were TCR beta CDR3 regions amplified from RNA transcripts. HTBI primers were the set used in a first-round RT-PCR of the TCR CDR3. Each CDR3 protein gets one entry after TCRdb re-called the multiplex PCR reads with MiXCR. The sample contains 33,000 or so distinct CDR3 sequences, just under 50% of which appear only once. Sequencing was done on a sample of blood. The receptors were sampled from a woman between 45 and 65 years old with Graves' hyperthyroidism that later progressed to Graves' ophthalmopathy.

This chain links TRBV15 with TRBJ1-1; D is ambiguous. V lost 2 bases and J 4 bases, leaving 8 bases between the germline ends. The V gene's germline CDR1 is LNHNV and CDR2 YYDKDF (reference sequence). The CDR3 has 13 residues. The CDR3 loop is CATSRLYRTEAFF. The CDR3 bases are TGTGCCACCAGCAGATTATACCGCACTGAAGCTTTCTTT.

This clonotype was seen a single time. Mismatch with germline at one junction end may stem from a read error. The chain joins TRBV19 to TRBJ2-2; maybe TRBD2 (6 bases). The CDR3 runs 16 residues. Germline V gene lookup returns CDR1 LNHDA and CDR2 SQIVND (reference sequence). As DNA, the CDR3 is TGTGTCAGTATTATGGGTACTAGCATGAACACTGGGGAGCTGTTTTTT. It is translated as CVSIMGTSMNTGELFF.

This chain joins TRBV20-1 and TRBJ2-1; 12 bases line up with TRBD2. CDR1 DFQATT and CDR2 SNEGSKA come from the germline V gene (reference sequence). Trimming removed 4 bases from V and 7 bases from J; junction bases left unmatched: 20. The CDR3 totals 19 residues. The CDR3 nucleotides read TGCAGTGCTAAATCCGGCGCTAGCGGGAGGGCCAGAGCGGTGAATGAGCAGTTCTTC. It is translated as CSAKSGASGRARAVNEQFF.

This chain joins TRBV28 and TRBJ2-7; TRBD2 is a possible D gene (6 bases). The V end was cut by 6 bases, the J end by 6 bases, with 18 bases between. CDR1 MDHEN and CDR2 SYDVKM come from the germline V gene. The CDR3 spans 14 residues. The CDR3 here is CASSLAGPLPEQYF. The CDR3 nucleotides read TGTGCCAGCAGCTTGGCGGGGCCCCTCCCCGAGCAGTACTTC.

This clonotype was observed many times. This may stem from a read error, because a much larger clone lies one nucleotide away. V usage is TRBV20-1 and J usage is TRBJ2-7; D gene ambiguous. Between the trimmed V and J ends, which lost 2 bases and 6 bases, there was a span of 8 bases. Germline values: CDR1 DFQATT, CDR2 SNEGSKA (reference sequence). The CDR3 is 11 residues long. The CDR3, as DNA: TGCAGTGCTAGATTGGCACCCGAGCAGTACTTC. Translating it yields CSARLAPEQYF.

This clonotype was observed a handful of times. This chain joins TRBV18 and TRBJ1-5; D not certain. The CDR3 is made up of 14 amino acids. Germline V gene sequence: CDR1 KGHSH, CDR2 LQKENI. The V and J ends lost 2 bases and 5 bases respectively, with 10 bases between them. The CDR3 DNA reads TGTGCCAGCTCACCAAGACGGATAGATCAGCCCCAGCATTTT. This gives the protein CASSPRRIDQPQHF. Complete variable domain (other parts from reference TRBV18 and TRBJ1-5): NAGVMQNPRHLVRRRGQEARLRCSPMKGHSHVYWYRQLPEEGLKFMVYLQKENIIDESGMPKERFSAEFPKEGPSILRIQQVVRGDSAAYFCASSPRRIDQPQHFGDGTRLSIL.

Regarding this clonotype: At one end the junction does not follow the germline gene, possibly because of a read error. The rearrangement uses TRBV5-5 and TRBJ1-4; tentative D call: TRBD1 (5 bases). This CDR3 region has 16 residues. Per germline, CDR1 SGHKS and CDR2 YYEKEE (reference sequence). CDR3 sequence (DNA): TGTGCCAGCAGCGAGAACCAGGGTACCTCTATGGAAAAACTGCTTTTT. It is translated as CASSENQGTSMEKLLF.

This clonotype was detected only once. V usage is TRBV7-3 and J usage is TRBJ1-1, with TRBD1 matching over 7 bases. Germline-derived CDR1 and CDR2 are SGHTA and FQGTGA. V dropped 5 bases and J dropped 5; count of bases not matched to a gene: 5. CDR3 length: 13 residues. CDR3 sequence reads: CASSKTTGTEAFF. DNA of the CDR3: TGTGCCAGCAGCAAAACGACAGGGACTGAAGCTTTCTTT.

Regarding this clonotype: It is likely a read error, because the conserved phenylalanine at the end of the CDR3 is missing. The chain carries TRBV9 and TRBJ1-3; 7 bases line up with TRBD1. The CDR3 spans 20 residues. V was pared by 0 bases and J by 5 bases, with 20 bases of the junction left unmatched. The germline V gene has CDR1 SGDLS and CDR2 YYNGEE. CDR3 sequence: CASSVATVRGPGLSRNTIYS. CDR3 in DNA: TGTGCCAGCAGCGTAGCTACGGTGAGGGGGCCGGGGCTATCGAGAAACACCATATATTCT.

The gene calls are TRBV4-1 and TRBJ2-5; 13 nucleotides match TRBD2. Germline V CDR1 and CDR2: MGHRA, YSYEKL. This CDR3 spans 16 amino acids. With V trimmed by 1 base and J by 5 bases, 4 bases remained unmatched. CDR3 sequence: CASSQGTSGSGETQYF. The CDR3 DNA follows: TGCGCCAGCAGCCAAGGGACTAGCGGGAGCGGCGAGACCCAGTACTTC.

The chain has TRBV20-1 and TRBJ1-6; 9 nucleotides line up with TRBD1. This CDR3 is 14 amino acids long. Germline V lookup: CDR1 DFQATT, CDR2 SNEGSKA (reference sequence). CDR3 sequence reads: CTPGQGPYNSPLHF. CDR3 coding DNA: TGCACCCCGGGACAGGGCCCTTATAATTCACCCCTCCACTTT.

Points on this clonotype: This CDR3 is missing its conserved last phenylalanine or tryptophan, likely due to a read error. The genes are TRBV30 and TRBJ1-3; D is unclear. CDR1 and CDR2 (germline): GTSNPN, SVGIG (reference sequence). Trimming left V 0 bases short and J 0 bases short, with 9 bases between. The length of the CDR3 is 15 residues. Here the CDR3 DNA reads TGTGCCTGGAGTGTACAGCCGGGCTCTGGAAACACCATATATTCT. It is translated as CAWSVQPGSGNTIYS.

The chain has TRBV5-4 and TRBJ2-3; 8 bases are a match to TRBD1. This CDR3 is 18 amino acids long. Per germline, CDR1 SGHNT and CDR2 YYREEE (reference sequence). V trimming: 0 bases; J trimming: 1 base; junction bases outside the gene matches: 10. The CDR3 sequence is CASSLAGGLILRTDTQYF. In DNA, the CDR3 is TGTGCCAGCAGCTTGGCAGGGGGCTTGATACTACGCACAGATACGCAGTATTTT.

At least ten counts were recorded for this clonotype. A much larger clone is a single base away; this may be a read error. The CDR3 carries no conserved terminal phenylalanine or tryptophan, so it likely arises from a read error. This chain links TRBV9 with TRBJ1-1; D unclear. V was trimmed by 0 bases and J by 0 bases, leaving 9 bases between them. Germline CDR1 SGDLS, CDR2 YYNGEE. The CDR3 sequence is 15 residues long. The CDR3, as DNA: TGTGCCAGCAGCGTAGATCCGGTATTGAACACTGAAGCTTTCCTT. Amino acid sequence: CASSVDPVLNTEAFL.

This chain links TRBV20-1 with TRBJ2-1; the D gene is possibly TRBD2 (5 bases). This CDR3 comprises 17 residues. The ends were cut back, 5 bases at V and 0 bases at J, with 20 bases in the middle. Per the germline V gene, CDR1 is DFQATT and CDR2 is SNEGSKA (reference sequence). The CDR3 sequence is CSACGLAGKSSYNEQFF. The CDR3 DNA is TGCAGTGCTTGCGGACTTGCGGGTAAAAGCTCCTACAATGAGCAGTTCTTC.

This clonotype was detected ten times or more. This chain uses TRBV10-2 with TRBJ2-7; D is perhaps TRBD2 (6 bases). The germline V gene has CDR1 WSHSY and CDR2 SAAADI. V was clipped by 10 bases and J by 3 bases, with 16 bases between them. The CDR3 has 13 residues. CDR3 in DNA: TGCGCCATCCCGGGACTTTTGTGCTACGAGCAGTACTTC. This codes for CAIPGLLCYEQYF.

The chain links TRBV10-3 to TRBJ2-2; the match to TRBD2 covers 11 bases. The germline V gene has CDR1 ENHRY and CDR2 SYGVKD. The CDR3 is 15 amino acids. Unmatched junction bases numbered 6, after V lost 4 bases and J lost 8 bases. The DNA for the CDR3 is TGTGCCATCAGTGTGACTAGCGGGAAGTTAGGGGAGCTGTTTTTT. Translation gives CAISVTSGKLGELFF.

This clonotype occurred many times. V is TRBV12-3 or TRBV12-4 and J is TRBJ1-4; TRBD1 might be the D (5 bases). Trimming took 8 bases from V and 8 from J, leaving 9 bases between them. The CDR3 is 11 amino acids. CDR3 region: CASLGVEKLFF. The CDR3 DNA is TGTGCCAGCCTGGGGGTAGAAAAACTGTTTTTT.

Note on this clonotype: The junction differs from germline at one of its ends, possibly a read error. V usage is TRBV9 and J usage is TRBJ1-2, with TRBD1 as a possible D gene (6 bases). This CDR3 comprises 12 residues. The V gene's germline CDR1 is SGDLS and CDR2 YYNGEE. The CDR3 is CASSAGGYDYTF. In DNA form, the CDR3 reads TGTGCCAGCAGCGCGGGGGGCTATGACTACACCTTC.

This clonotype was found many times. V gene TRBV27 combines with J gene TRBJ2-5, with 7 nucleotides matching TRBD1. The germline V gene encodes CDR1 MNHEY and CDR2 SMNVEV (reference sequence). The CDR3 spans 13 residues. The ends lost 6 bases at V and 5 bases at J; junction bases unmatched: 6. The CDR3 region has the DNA TGTGCCAGCAGCTTCACAGGGGTGGAGACCCAGTACTTC. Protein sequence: CASSFTGVETQYF.

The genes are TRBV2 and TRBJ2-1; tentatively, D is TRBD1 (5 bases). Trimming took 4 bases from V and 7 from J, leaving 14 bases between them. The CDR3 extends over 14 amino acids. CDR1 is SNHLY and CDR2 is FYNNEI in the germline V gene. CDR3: CASSVDQGLNEQFF. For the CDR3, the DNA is TGTGCCAGCAGTGTTGACCAGGGCCTGAATGAGCAGTTCTTC.

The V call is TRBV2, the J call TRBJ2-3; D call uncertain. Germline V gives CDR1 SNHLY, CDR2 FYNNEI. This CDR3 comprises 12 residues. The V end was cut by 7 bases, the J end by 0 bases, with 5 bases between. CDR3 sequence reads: CASTPSTDTQYF. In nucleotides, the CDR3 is TGTGCCAGCACACCGAGCACAGATACGCAGTATTTT.

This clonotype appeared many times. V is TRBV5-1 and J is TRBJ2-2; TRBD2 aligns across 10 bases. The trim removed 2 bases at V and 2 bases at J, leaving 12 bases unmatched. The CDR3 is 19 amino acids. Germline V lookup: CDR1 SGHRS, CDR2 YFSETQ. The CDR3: CASSFGASGRSVNTGELFF. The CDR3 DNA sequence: TGCGCCAGCAGCTTCGGGGCTAGCGGGAGATCGGTCAACACCGGGGAGCTGTTTTTT.

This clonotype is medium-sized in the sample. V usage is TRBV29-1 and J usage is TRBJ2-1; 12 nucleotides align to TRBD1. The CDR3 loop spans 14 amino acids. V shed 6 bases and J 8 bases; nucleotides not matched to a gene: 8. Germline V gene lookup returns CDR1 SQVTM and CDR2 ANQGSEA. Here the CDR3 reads CSVGTGGASYEQFF. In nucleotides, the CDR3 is TGCAGCGTCGGGACAGGGGGCGCATCTTATGAGCAGTTCTTC.

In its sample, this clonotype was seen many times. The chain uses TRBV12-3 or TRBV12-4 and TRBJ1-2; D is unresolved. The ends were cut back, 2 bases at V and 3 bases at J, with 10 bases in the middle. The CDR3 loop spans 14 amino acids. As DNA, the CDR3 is TGTGCCAGCAGTTTACTCGGTATGGACTATGGCTACACCTTC. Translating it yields CASSLLGMDYGYTF.

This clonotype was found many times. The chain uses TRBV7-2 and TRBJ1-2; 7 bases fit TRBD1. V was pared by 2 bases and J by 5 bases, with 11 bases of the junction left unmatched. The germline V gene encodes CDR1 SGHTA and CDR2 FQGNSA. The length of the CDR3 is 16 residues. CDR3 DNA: TGTGCCAGCAGCTTAAGCTCCGACAGGGCCCTTTATGGCTACACCTTC. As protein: CASSLSSDRALYGYTF.